Presented here are 31 T cell receptor beta chains from one specimen sequenced in a study of cytomegalovirus exposure and HLA in healthy donors. 60 Vbeta and 13 Jbeta primers were used in PCR. TCRdb's table, derived via immunoSEQ multiplex PCR, lists solely in-frame clones and lacks some. This sample's table reports 95,000 to 150,000 clones. What was sequenced was PBMCs. These receptors all stem from a man in his thirties or forties in good health and CMV-seronegative.

The V call is TRBV27, the J call TRBJ2-2; 10 nucleotides match TRBD2. J gave up 5 bases and V 3 bases, and 9 bases lay outside the gene matches. Germline V lookup: CDR1 MNHEY, CDR2 SMNVEV (reference sequence). CDR3 length equals 17 residues. CDR3 bases: TGTGCCAGCAGTTTCTTGAGCGGGAGGGCCCGTACCGGGGAGCTGTTTTTT. It encodes CASSFLSGRARTGELFF.

The chain carries TRBV11-3 and TRBJ1-4, with D possibly being TRBD1 (6 bases). The CDR3 is 15 residues long. V was cut by 3 bases and J by 7 bases, with 15 bases left in between. Germline CDR1 is SGHNT and CDR2 is YENEEA. CDR3 residues: CASSLDSGVGEKLFF. In DNA form, the CDR3 reads TGTGCCAGCAGCTTGGACTCAGGGGTAGGTGAAAAACTGTTTTTT.

The V gene is TRBV4-2, the J gene TRBJ2-1; 9 bases map to TRBD1. The CDR3 consists of 15 residues. Per germline, CDR1 LGHNA and CDR2 YNFKEQ. The trim removed 5 bases at V and 2 bases at J, leaving 4 bases unmatched. The CDR3 here is CASSTRQGAYNEQFF. The CDR3, as DNA: TGTGCCAGCAGCACCCGACAGGGGGCCTACAATGAGCAGTTCTTC.

The CDR3 DNA reads as TGTGCCAGCAGCCAAGACCGGGACTATGGGTTCTACGAGCAGTACTTC. Translated: CASSQDRDYGFYEQYF. The chain couples TRBV4-2 to TRBJ2-7; 7 bases align to TRBD2. V trimming: 0 bases; J trimming: 3 bases; junction bases outside the gene matches: 8. The CDR3 covers 16 residues. The V gene's germline CDR1 is LGHNA and CDR2 YNFKEQ.

The V call is TRBV28, the J call TRBJ1-2; no clear D. CDR1 is MDHEN and CDR2 is SYDVKM in the germline V gene. CDR3 length equals 14 residues. The V and J ends lost 4 bases and 2 bases respectively, with 11 bases between them. The CDR3 bases are TGTGCCAGCAGTTCATTCCGCGGGAACTATGGCTACACCTTC. As protein: CASSSFRGNYGYTF.

The V gene is TRBV5-1, the J gene TRBJ2-7; 8 positions agree with TRBD2. CDR1 is SGHRS and CDR2 is YFSETQ in the germline V gene. J lost 3 bases, V lost 4 bases, and 21 bases had no gene match. The CDR3 extends over 19 amino acids. The DNA for the CDR3 is TGCGCCAGCAGCCTTGGGACGGGAGGGCCAAGTTTGAGTAGCTACGAGCAGTACTTC. Amino acid sequence: CASSLGTGGPSLSSYEQYF.

A note on this clone: Other DNA sequences in this sample translate to the same CDR3. DNA for the CDR3: TGCGCCAGCAGCCAAGATAGGGGGCAGCCCCAGCATTTT. It specifies CASSQDRGQPQHF. The chain carries TRBV4-3 and TRBJ1-5, with a weak D call TRBD1 (6 bases). V was clipped by 0 bases and J by 7 bases, with 7 bases between them. In germline, CDR1 is LGHNA, CDR2 YSLEER. This CDR3 is built from 13 residues.

To note about this clone: Compared with germline, one end of the junction differs, possibly owing to a read error. The genes are TRBV7-9 and TRBJ2-3, with a tentative D call TRBD2 (6 bases). In germline, CDR1 is SEHNR, CDR2 FQNEAQ (reference sequence). This CDR3 spans 16 amino acids. The CDR3 DNA follows: TGTGTCAGCAGCAACCAACGACTAGTATCCGCAGATACGCAGTATTTT. Amino acid sequence: CVSSNQRLVSADTQYF. The variable domain in full, with the rest retrieved from reference TRBV7-9 and TRBJ2-3, is DTGVSQNPRHKITKRGQNVTFRCDPISEHNRLYWYRQTLGQGPEFLTYFQNEAQLEKSRLLSDRFSAERPKGSFSTLEIQRTEQGDSAMYLCVSSNQRLVSADTQYFGPGTRLTVL.

The rearrangement links TRBV7-8 to TRBJ1-4; possibly TRBD1 for D (5 bases). The germline V and J ends were trimmed by 5 bases and 8 bases, with 12 bases remaining between them. Germline loops: CDR1 SGHVS, CDR2 FQNEAQ. The CDR3 is made up of 13 amino acids. CDR3 residues: CASSPRTLEKLFF. The CDR3 DNA reads TGTGCCAGCAGCCCTCGGACACTGGAAAAACTGTTTTTT.

The genes are TRBV7-9 and TRBJ1-1; possible D gene TRBD1, 5 bases. From germline, CDR1 is SEHNR and CDR2 FQNEAQ (reference sequence). Trimming pared 4 bases from V and 7 bases from J, leaving 10 bases between. This CDR3 is built from 12 residues. The CDR3 region is CASSYRNHEAFF. The CDR3 nucleotides are TGTGCCAGCAGCTACAGGAATCATGAAGCTTTCTTT.

The genes are TRBV2 and TRBJ1-5; 7 bases map to TRBD1. V was pared by 4 bases and J by 5 bases, with 5 bases of the junction left unmatched. Germline V gene sequence: CDR1 SNHLY, CDR2 FYNNEI. CDR3 length: 14 residues. As DNA, the CDR3 is TGTGCCAGCAGTGTGGGACAGCCTCATCAGCCCCAGCATTTT. This translates into CASSVGQPHQPQHF.

CDR3 loop: CASSIREAYNSPLHF. The CDR3 DNA reads TGCGCCAGCAGCATCAGGGAAGCCTATAATTCACCCCTCCACTTT. This chain links TRBV5-1 with TRBJ1-6; D might be TRBD1 (5 bases). The CDR3 runs 15 residues. Trimming took off 4 bases at V and 2 bases at J, with 10 bases between the two ends. Germline V gene sequence: CDR1 SGHRS, CDR2 YFSETQ.

The chain uses TRBV7-9 and TRBJ1-1, with unresolved D. V lost 4 bases and J lost 5, with 11 bases in between. The CDR3 loop spans 13 amino acids. Germline CDR1 SEHNR, CDR2 FQNEAQ (reference sequence). The CDR3 spells CASSSRGKTEAFF. The CDR3 coding sequence is TGTGCCAGCAGCTCCCGCGGCAAGACTGAAGCTTTCTTT.

V is TRBV19 and J is TRBJ2-7; D is perhaps TRBD1 (6 bases). V dropped 7 bases and J dropped 2 bases, with 12 bases sitting between them. Germline V gene lookup returns CDR1 LNHDA and CDR2 SQIVND (reference sequence). The CDR3 covers 13 residues. CDR3 sequence: CASTWGPAYEQYF. The DNA for the CDR3 is TGTGCCAGTACGTGGGGGCCCGCCTACGAGCAGTACTTC.

The CDR3: CAISPQVPAGVTDEQFF. In nucleotides, the CDR3 is TGTGCCATCAGTCCCCAGGTTCCAGCGGGAGTTACGGATGAGCAGTTCTTC. V usage is TRBV10-3 and J usage is TRBJ2-1; 8 positions agree with TRBD2. The germline V gene has CDR1 ENHRY and CDR2 SYGVKD. With 5 bases clipped from V and 8 bases from J, the junction kept 17 bases outside the gene matches. CDR3 length: 17 residues.

This chain connects TRBV2 to TRBJ2-1, with 10 bases lining up with TRBD2. V lost 0 bases to trimming and J lost 9 bases; unmatched junction nucleotides: 11. This CDR3 is built from 17 residues. Germline lookup yields CDR1 SNHLY and CDR2 FYNNEI. The CDR3 spells CASSEAEGTAGGREQFF. The CDR3, as DNA: TGTGCCAGCAGTGAAGCGGAGGGTACAGCGGGAGGGCGTGAGCAGTTCTTC. The full variable domain, in which reference TRBV2 and TRBJ2-1 provide the parts outside the CDR3, is EPEVTQTPSHQVTQMGQEVILRCVPISNHLYFYWYRQILGQKVEFLVSFYNNEISEKSEIFDDQFSVERPDGSNFTLKIRSTKLEDSAMYFCASSEAEGTAGGREQFFGPGTRLTVL.

This chain joins TRBV7-9 and TRBJ2-1; D may be TRBD1 (5 bases). Germline CDR1 and CDR2: SEHNR and FQNEAQ (reference sequence). V lost 4 bases, J lost 5 bases, and 18 bases lay in between. This CDR3 is 16 amino acids long. CDR3 sequence reads: CASSSIRDFWDNEQFF. The CDR3 DNA is TGTGCCAGCAGCTCGATCAGGGATTTTTGGGACAATGAGCAGTTCTTC.

The gene calls are TRBV19 and TRBJ1-2; TRBD1 aligns across 7 bases. This CDR3 has 12 residues. The junction had 4 bases not matched to a gene; V was cut back by 5 bases and J by 7 bases. In germline, CDR1 is LNHDA, CDR2 SQIVND (reference sequence). CDR3 nucleotides: TGTGCCAGTAGTGCCCGACAGGGTGGCTACACCTTC. It specifies CASSARQGGYTF.

V and J are TRBV13 and TRBJ1-4; 11 bases map to TRBD1. CDR1 and CDR2 (germline): PRHDT, FYEKMQ (reference sequence). V dropped 5 bases and J dropped 4; count of bases not matched to a gene: 12. The CDR3 is 18 amino acids. The CDR3 region has the DNA TGTGCCAGCAGCGTTGTAAGGGACAGGGGGACTGTTAATGAAAAACTGTTTTTT. This translates into CASSVVRDRGTVNEKLFF.

V and J are TRBV7-9 and TRBJ2-1, with D possibly being TRBD2 (6 bases). CDR3 length equals 17 residues. Germline lookup yields CDR1 SEHNR and CDR2 FQNEAQ (reference sequence). V lost 5 bases and J lost 6, with 23 bases in between. This chain's CDR3 is CASSLPSGTSQVNEQFF. The CDR3 nucleotides read TGTGCCAGCAGCCTGCCATCCGGGACTTCCCAGGTCAATGAGCAGTTCTTC. Full variable domain (outside the CDR3, taken from reference TRBV7-9 and TRBJ2-1): DTGVSQNPRHKITKRGQNVTFRCDPISEHNRLYWYRQTLGQGPEFLTYFQNEAQLEKSRLLSDRFSAERPKGSFSTLEIQRTEQGDSAMYLCASSLPSGTSQVNEQFFGPGTRLTVL.

This chain links TRBV6-1 with TRBJ1-6; D perhaps matches TRBD1 (5 bases). CDR1 and CDR2 (germline): MNHNS, SASEGT. With 4 bases removed from V and 6 bases from J, the gap between germline ends came to 16 bases. The CDR3 spans 16 residues. This chain's CDR3 is CASSGTAGLGNSPLHF. CDR3 in DNA: TGTGCCAGCAGTGGAACGGCAGGGCTCGGTAATTCACCCCTCCACTTT.

V and J are TRBV2 and TRBJ1-6; no clear D. The CDR3 length is 14 residues. CDR1 SNHLY and CDR2 FYNNEI come from the germline V gene. Trimming cost V 4 bases and J 8 bases, with 12 bases left between them. The CDR3 protein is CASSVAGVYSPLHF. CDR3 DNA sequence: TGTGCCAGCAGTGTGGCAGGCGTCTATTCACCCCTCCACTTT.

The chain is built from TRBV7-9 and TRBJ2-5; 11 bases map to TRBD2. The CDR3 sequence is 16 residues long. Trimming at V came to 4 bases and at J to 3 bases, leaving 7 bases not matched to a gene. Germline-derived CDR1 and CDR2 are SEHNR and FQNEAQ (reference sequence). CDR3 DNA sequence: TGTGCCAGCAGCTCCCGACTAGCGGGATCGGAAGAGACCCAGTACTTC. Translating it yields CASSSRLAGSEETQYF.

The J gene is TRBJ1-1, the V gene TRBV18; D gene uncertain. Germline values: CDR1 KGHSH, CDR2 LQKENI. This CDR3 contains 15 residues. V lost 2 bases and J 1 base, leaving 11 bases between the germline ends. CDR3: CASSPWEGQNTEAFF. CDR3 DNA sequence: TGTGCCAGCTCACCATGGGAGGGTCAGAACACTGAAGCTTTCTTT. Filled out from reference TRBV18 and TRBJ1-1, the complete variable domain reads NAGVMQNPRHLVRRRGQEARLRCSPMKGHSHVYWYRQLPEEGLKFMVYLQKENIIDESGMPKERFSAEFPKEGPSILRIQQVVRGDSAAYFCASSPWEGQNTEAFFGQGTRLTVV.

The rearrangement uses TRBV2 and TRBJ2-1; maybe TRBD2 (7 bases). Looked up from germline, CDR1 is SNHLY and CDR2 is FYNNEI. V lost 6 bases and J 1 base, leaving 19 bases between the germline ends. The CDR3 consists of 17 residues. The CDR3, as DNA: TGTGCCAGCAGCTCTGGGGGGGGCACCTATTCCTACAATGAGCAGTTCTTC. Protein: CASSSGGGTYSYNEQFF.

The CDR3 sequence is CASSTSLAANYEQYF. The CDR3 region has the DNA TGCGCCAGCAGCACCAGCCTAGCGGCAAACTACGAGCAGTACTTC. The chain recombines TRBV5-1 with TRBJ2-7, with 7 bases fitting TRBD2. Looked up from germline, CDR1 is SGHRS and CDR2 is YFSETQ. Losses at the gene ends were 4 bases for V and 3 bases for J; bases not matched to a gene: 10. There are 15 residues in the CDR3.

The chain links TRBV4-1 to TRBJ2-1; D uncertain. Per germline, CDR1 MGHRA and CDR2 YSYEKL. V lost 3 bases and J lost 4, with 19 bases in between. CDR3 size: 17 residues. The DNA for the CDR3 is TGCGCCAGCAGCCATCTTCGGGTAAGAGGAAATTACAATGAGCAGTTCTTC. It translates to CASSHLRVRGNYNEQFF.

The chain employs TRBV19 and TRBJ2-7; 11 positions agree with TRBD1. Germline V lookup: CDR1 LNHDA, CDR2 SQIVND (reference sequence). V was clipped by 5 bases and J by 8 bases; unmatched bases: 11. This CDR3 is built from 15 residues. The CDR3 protein is CASSPRTGGSTKQYF. The CDR3 DNA follows: TGTGCCAGTAGTCCAAGGACAGGGGGCTCCACCAAGCAGTACTTC.

The gene calls are TRBV11-2 and TRBJ2-1; D is unclear. CDR3 length: 11 residues. Trimming cost V 5 bases and J 8 bases, with 7 bases left between them. In germline, CDR1 is SGHAT, CDR2 FQNNGV. CDR3 amino acids: CASSPVDEQFF. CDR3 nucleotides: TGTGCCAGCAGCCCCGTCGATGAGCAGTTCTTC.

In DNA, the CDR3 is TGTGCCAGCAGTCCGGGACTAGCGGGACCTACTAGCACAGATACGCAGTATTTT. Translation gives CASSPGLAGPTSTDTQYF. The gene calls are TRBV27 and TRBJ2-3; 13 positions agree with TRBD2. CDR3 length equals 18 residues. V gave up 5 bases and J gave up 0 bases; unmatched junction bases: 8. Germline V CDR1 and CDR2: MNHEY, SMNVEV (reference sequence).

The chain joins TRBV11-2 to TRBJ1-2, with D possibly matching TRBD1 (5 bases). Germline V CDR1 and CDR2: SGHAT, FQNNGV. The V end was cut by 3 bases, the J end by 3 bases, with 11 bases between. This CDR3 is 14 amino acids long. CDR3 coding DNA: TGTGCCAGCAGCTTGCGGGGCCGGGACTATGGCTACACCTTC. Amino acids: CASSLRGRDYGYTF.